The text below deals with one T cell receptor beta chain. Antigen specificity is unknown. The data were taken from a study of response to subunit inactivated influenza vaccine. TCRdb independently ran MiXCR on the RT-PCR reads; one entry per CDR3 protein. The top ten hold around 9.9% of the sample, which has under 850,000 distinct CDR3 sequences, 15% to 20% seen once. The CDR3 contains 14 residues. The V end was cut by 6 bases, the J end by 6 bases, with 12 bases between. General study findings and limits: Every seasonal influenza vaccination brings in few new T cells, the authors suggested.

The chain combines TRBV12-3 or TRBV12-4 with TRBJ1-6; no reliable D call. This TCR came from a man aged 50 to 60 who received an inactivated influenza vaccine. This sample comprised PBMCs from blood, obtained 5 days after vaccination. The CDR3 is CASSLTYPNSPLHF. The CDR3 bases are TGTGCCAGCAGCTTAACGTATCCTAATTCACCCCTCCACTTT.